The text below deals with one TCR beta chain. Its antigen is as yet unknown. Measured with immunoSEQ multiplex PCR; TCRdb has only the in-frame clones, and not every one. The sample comprises some 150,000 clones, 85% to 90% of which are singletons, and 3% to 4.5% rests with the top ten. Trimming shortened V by 1 base and J by 1 base, and 22 bases separated the two germline ends. Germline assignment: CDR1 SGHTA and CDR2 FQGNSA. There are 19 residues in the CDR3. The data derive from a study of T cell responses to AZD1222 COVID-19 vaccine. Study outcomes and limitations: Mostly white British, mostly female donors; authors suggested clonal diversity may be underestimated.

Sequences were derived from peripheral blood, sampled on day 0 of AZD1222 vaccination. The chain has TRBV7-2 and TRBJ2-5; TRBD2 is a possible D gene (6 bases). This TCR was recovered from an adult in good health. The CDR3: CASSLVVASASLSQETQYF. The CDR3 nucleotides are TGTGCCAGCAGCTTAGTGGTGGCTAGCGCGTCGCTGAGCCAAGAGACCCAGTACTTC.